The rows below give T cell receptor beta chains drawn from one sample of a study of Ad26.COV2.S vaccination and SARS-CoV-2 variants. Assay used: immunoSEQ multiplex PCR; TCRdb lists only in-frame clones, some missing. The repertoire consists of hundreds of thousands of clones, with about 83% occurring once and the leading ten covering about 7.4%. The sample in question was peripheral blood, obtained in a trial of Ad26.COV2.S vaccine versus placebo. Every receptor here comes from a person aged 18 to 65 who received the Ad26.COV2.S COVID-19 vaccine or a placebo. Each CDR3 is given with its conserved first and last residue. Each record gives: V gene, clone size, CDR3 protein. Clone size is stated in some rows and not others, as once, few, many or a class when expanded.

V gene: TRBV7-2
clone size: -
CDR3 protein: CASSSRQGNYGYTF

V gene: TRBV7-2
clone size: -
CDR3 protein: CASSLGGRGYEQYF

V gene: TRBV6-5
clone size: -
CDR3 protein: CASIVAGGPYEQYF

V gene: TRBV29-1
clone size: -
CDR3 protein: CSASGVSYNEQFF

V gene: TRBV7-9
clone size: -
CDR3 protein: CASHSTWLGETQYF

V gene: TRBV4-1
clone size: once
CDR3 protein: CASSQDSGDSPPYEQYF

V gene: TRBV19
clone size: -
CDR3 protein: CASSTSQRGPTDTQYF

V gene: TRBV29-1
clone size: -
CDR3 protein: CSVEGTDYEQYF

V gene: TRBV5-4
clone size: -
CDR3 protein: CASRGPTGGYTF

V gene: TRBV11-2
clone size: -
CDR3 protein: CASSPRTGYSPLHF

V gene: TRBV5-1
clone size: -
CDR3 protein: CASSRVGGEKLFF